Presented here are 10 T cell receptor beta chains from one specimen sequenced in a study of T cells in Graves' hyperthyroidism and ophthalmopathy. Researchers took RNA transcripts and amplified the TCR beta CDR3 regions from them. During a first-round RT-PCR of the TCR CDR3, the HTBI primer set was used. MiXCR, applied by TCRdb to the multiplex PCR reads, yields one record per CDR3 protein. Of approximately 430,000 distinct CDR3 sequences in the sample, approximately 14% were seen once. Sample: blood. These receptors all stem from a man aged 18 to 29 with Graves' ophthalmopathy.

The chain joins TRBV14 to TRBJ2-1, with a possible D match to TRBD2 (5 bases). Germline V gives CDR1 SGHDN, CDR2 FVKESK. V lost 3 bases to trimming and J lost 3 bases, with 15 bases between them. The CDR3 is 16 amino acids. The CDR3 protein is CASSQLERGLYNEQFF. The CDR3 DNA reads TGTGCCAGCAGCCAGCTGGAGAGAGGGCTCTACAATGAGCAGTTCTTC.

The chain links TRBV6-1 to TRBJ1-5; the D gene is possibly TRBD1 (6 bases). Per the germline V gene, CDR1 is MNHNS and CDR2 is SASEGT. V lost 6 bases and J lost 3, with 18 bases in between. The CDR3 is made up of 16 amino acids. The CDR3 region is CASRPTRAGDNQPQHF. The CDR3 DNA is TGTGCCAGCAGACCCACTAGGGCAGGGGACAATCAGCCCCAGCATTTT.

This clonotype was seen repeatedly, ten times or more. V is TRBV20-1 and J is TRBJ2-7, with TRBD2 matching 12 bases. In germline, CDR1 is DFQATT, CDR2 SNEGSKA (reference sequence). The V segment lost 6 bases and the J segment 3 bases; nucleotides outside the gene matches: 6. The CDR3 runs to 14 residues. The CDR3 here is CSADGLAGLYEQYF. The DNA of the CDR3 is TGCAGTGCGGACGGACTAGCGGGACTCTACGAGCAGTACTTC.

This clonotype showed up many times. This chain connects TRBV6-1 to TRBJ2-3, with D perhaps given as TRBD1 or TRBD2 (5 bases each). The germline V gene encodes CDR1 MNHNS and CDR2 SASEGT. Trimming took 3 bases from V and 6 from J, leaving 10 bases between them. This CDR3 spans 13 amino acids. CDR3 amino acids: CASSEGRGDTQYF. DNA of the CDR3: TGTGCCAGCAGTGAGGGCCGGGGCGATACGCAGTATTTT.

This clonotype was counted at least ten times. The gene calls are TRBV5-1 and TRBJ2-1; 7 bases are shared with TRBD1. The germline V gene has CDR1 SGHRS and CDR2 YFSETQ. Germline trimming cut 2 bases from V and 5 bases from J; bases unmatched to any gene: 7. The CDR3 length is 15 residues. In nucleotides, the CDR3 is TGCGCCAGCAGCTTAAACAGGGGACCCAACAATGAGCAGTTCTTC. This sequence encodes CASSLNRGPNNEQFF.

This clonotype was observed a few times. The junction shows a germline mismatch at one end, possibly a read error. The chain joins TRBV7-9 to TRBJ2-1; 13 bases align to TRBD2. CDR3 length: 14 residues. Germline V gene sequence: CDR1 SEHNR, CDR2 FQNEAQ (reference sequence). The CDR3 sequence: CASTLLAGGGEQFF. The DNA of the CDR3 is TGTGCCAGCACCTTACTAGCGGGAGGGGGTGAGCAGTTCTTC.

This clonotype has a count of ten or more. The chain joins TRBV12-3 or TRBV12-4 to TRBJ2-6; 8 bases line up with TRBD2. This CDR3 comprises 18 residues. Germline trimming cut 7 bases from V and 2 bases from J; bases unmatched to any gene: 13. CDR3 nucleotides: TGTGCCAGCACCCCTAGCCTAGCGGGCAGAACTGGGGCCAACGTCCTGACTTTC. Its protein product is CASTPSLAGRTGANVLTF.

The V call is TRBV6-1, the J call TRBJ1-2; a possible D gene is TRBD1 (5 bases). The ends were cut back, 7 bases at V and 0 bases at J, with 6 bases in the middle. Germline V gene sequence: CDR1 MNHNS, CDR2 SASEGT. CDR3 length: 12 residues. DNA for the CDR3: TGTGCCAGCACAGGGCCTAACTATGGCTACACCTTC. The encoded protein is CASTGPNYGYTF.

As to this clonotype: This clone may be a read error of a much larger clone one base away. This chain connects TRBV5-1 to TRBJ1-5; D possibly corresponds to TRBD1 (5 bases). The CDR3 contains 14 residues. Trimming left V 6 bases short and J 1 base short, with 11 bases between. In germline, CDR1 is SGHRS, CDR2 YFSETQ. As DNA, the CDR3 is TGCGCCAGCACCGGGGCGAGAAGCAATCAGCCCCAGCATTTT. Its translation is CASTGARSNQPQHF.

The chain is built from TRBV19 and TRBJ2-5; 9 nucleotides match TRBD1. J lost 2 bases, V lost 8 bases, and 3 bases had no gene match. CDR1 is LNHDA, CDR2 SQIVND, per germline (reference sequence). The CDR3 is 13 residues long. This CDR3 is CASGQGNQETQYF. The CDR3 DNA sequence: TGTGCCAGTGGACAGGGGAATCAAGAGACCCAGTACTTC.